These T cell receptor beta chains were read from a single sample in a study of cytomegalovirus exposure and HLA in healthy donors. This table comes from immunoSEQ multiplex PCR, and its TCRdb copy is limited to in-frame clones, with some not included. The table lists tens of thousands of clones, roughly 80% of them singletons, with 1.6% in the top ten. The specimen sequenced was PBMCs. All receptors come from a man aged 30 to 39 in good health and CMV-seronegative. Both conserved end residues are part of each CDR3. The D gene is left open where the match is weak. Not every row has a clone size; where given, it reads once, few, many or a size class.

size: -
J: TRBJ2-3
D: TRBD2
V: TRBV5-1
DNA: TGCGCCAGCAGCTTCGGGACTAGCGGGAGTAGAGATACGCAGTATTTT
CDR3: CASSFGTSGSRDTQYF

size: -
J: TRBJ2-5
D: TRBD1
V: TRBV5-5
DNA: TGTGCCAGCAGCCAAGGACAGGGGATATTTATAACCCAGTACTTC
CDR3: CASSQGQGIFITQYF

size: -
J: TRBJ2-7
D: TRBD1
V: TRBV4-2
DNA: TGTGCCAGCAGCCAAGGGACAGGGGACTCCTACGAGCAGTACTTC
CDR3: CASSQGTGDSYEQYF

size: -
J: TRBJ2-5
D: -
V: TRBV28
DNA: TGTGCCAGCAGCACGGAGGGGATTCGTCAAGAGACCCAGTACTTC
CDR3: CASSTEGIRQETQYF

size: -
J: TRBJ2-7
D: TRBD1
V: TRBV6-1
DNA: TGTGCCAGCAGCACCACCACAGGGGGAAGAAACGAGCAGTACTTC
CDR3: CASSTTTGGRNEQYF

size: -
J: TRBJ1-2
D: TRBD1
V: TRBV28
DNA: TGTGCCAGCAGTTTGACAGGGAACTATGGCTACACCTTC
CDR3: CASSLTGNYGYTF

size: -
J: TRBJ1-2
D: TRBD1
V: TRBV7-9
DNA: TGTGCCAGCAGGGGACAGGGGCCGGTTGGCTACACCTTC
CDR3: CASRGQGPVGYTF

size: few
J: TRBJ2-7
D: -
V: TRBV7-8
DNA: TGTGCCAGCGGCCGGACAGTTGGGTACGAGCAGTACTTC
CDR3: CASGRTVGYEQYF

size: -
J: TRBJ2-1
D: -
V: TRBV5-1
DNA: TGCGCCAGCAGCTTACTAGCACTGGGGAATGAGCAGTTCTTC
CDR3: CASSLLALGNEQFF

size: -
J: TRBJ1-1
D: TRBD1
V: TRBV28
DNA: TGTGCCAGCAGTTGGGGGGACAGGGTAAGAACTGAAGCTTTCTTT
CDR3: CASSWGDRVRTEAFF

size: -
J: TRBJ2-1
D: -
V: TRBV30
DNA: TGTGCCTGGAGTCTAGTACATGAGCAGTTCTTC
CDR3: CAWSLVHEQFF

size: -
J: TRBJ1-2
D: -
V: TRBV2
DNA: TGTGCCAGCCGGGGGGCAGGTCCCTTCTATGGCTACACCTTC
CDR3: CASRGAGPFYGYTF

size: -
J: TRBJ2-7
D: TRBD1
V: TRBV6-5
DNA: TGTGCCAGCAGCTCGGACAGGGGACTACACGAGCAGTACTTC
CDR3: CASSSDRGLHEQYF

size: -
J: TRBJ2-5
D: -
V: TRBV28
DNA: TGTGCCAGCAGTTATCTACGTCTGGGCAGAAGAAACCAAGAGACCCAGTACTTC
CDR3: CASSYLRLGRRNQETQYF

size: once
J: TRBJ2-7
D: -
V: TRBV5-6
DNA: TGTGCCAGCAGCTTGGTCGAGGACTATCTAACCAACGAGCAGTACTTC
CDR3: CASSLVEDYLTNEQYF

size: -
J: TRBJ1-5
D: -
V: TRBV15
DNA: TGTGCCACCAGCAGAGATCCTGATCAGCCCCAGCATTTT
CDR3: CATSRDPDQPQHF

size: -
J: TRBJ2-1
D: -
V: TRBV5-4
DNA: TGTGCCAGCAGCCCACGGTTTTCCTACAATGAGCAGTTCTTC
CDR3: CASSPRFSYNEQFF

size: -
J: TRBJ1-5
D: TRBD1
V: TRBV27
DNA: TGTGCCAGCAGCCGATCGGGACAGGGCTATCAGCCCCAGCATTTT
CDR3: CASSRSGQGYQPQHF

size: once
J: TRBJ2-1
D: -
V: TRBV10-3
DNA: TGTGCCATCAGTGTCTCGCAGATTGAGCAGTTCTTC
CDR3: CAISVSQIEQFF

size: -
J: TRBJ2-3
D: TRBD2
V: TRBV29-1
DNA: TGCAGCGTTGTGACTAGCGGGGTAAACACAGATACGCAGTATTTT
CDR3: CSVVTSGVNTDTQYF

size: -
J: TRBJ1-2
D: -
V: TRBV2
DNA: TGTGCCAGCACAGGGGCTGCACTTTTTAACTATGGCTACACCTTC
CDR3: CASTGAALFNYGYTF

size: once
J: TRBJ1-2
D: -
V: TRBV18
DNA: TGTGCCAGCTCACCCGGTCCTATATATGGCTACACCTTC
CDR3: CASSPGPIYGYTF

size: -
J: TRBJ2-7
D: -
V: TRBV6-5
DNA: TGTGCCAGCAGTCGCCCAGGTCCCTACGAGCAGTACTTC
CDR3: CASSRPGPYEQYF

size: -
J: TRBJ1-1
D: -
V: TRBV30
DNA: TGTGCCTGGAGTTGGGGGACTGACCTTAACCTGAACACTGAAGCTTTCTTT
CDR3: CAWSWGTDLNLNTEAFF

size: -
J: TRBJ1-1
D: TRBD1
V: TRBV7-2
DNA: TGTGCCAGCAGCCCCTGGACAGGAATGAACACTGAAGCTTTCTTT
CDR3: CASSPWTGMNTEAFF

size: -
J: TRBJ2-5
D: TRBD2
V: TRBV4-2
DNA: TGTGCCAGCAGCCAAAGTAAGGGAGCGGGGGGAGTCCTGGAGACCCAGTACTTC
CDR3: CASSQSKGAGGVLETQYF

size: -
J: TRBJ1-4
D: -
V: TRBV2
DNA: TGTGCCAGCAGCCGAGAATCAAATGAAAAACTGTTTTTT
CDR3: CASSRESNEKLFF

size: -
J: TRBJ2-1
D: -
V: TRBV21-1
DNA: TGTGCCAGCAGACTCAGGCAACTAGCGGGAGAGGGTAAGAGCTCCTACAATGAGCAGTTCTTC
CDR3: CASRLRQLAGEGKSSYNEQFF

size: -
J: TRBJ2-5
D: TRBD2
V: TRBV10-3
DNA: TGTGCCATCAGTGCCGGGACTAGTTCGGAGACCCAGTACTTC
CDR3: CAISAGTSSETQYF

size: -
J: TRBJ2-3
D: -
V: TRBV18
DNA: TGTGCCAGCTCACCATTGCCGGGGTCAGGTACTAGCACAGATACGCAGTATTTT
CDR3: CASSPLPGSGTSTDTQYF